This T cell receptor (beta chain) appears in the sequencing data of a study of T cell responses to AZD1222 COVID-19 vaccine. Clones were sequenced by immunoSEQ multiplex PCR, and TCRdb holds only the in-frame ones, with some missing. This table holds just over 30,000 clones, around 89% found once. The V gene lost 4 bases and the J gene lost 5 bases, with 20 bases spanning the gap. This CDR3 has 16 amino acids. The germline V gene has CDR1 MGHRA and CDR2 YSYEKL. Specimen: peripheral blood, collected 28 days after the second AZD1222 dose. This sequence was found in an adult who received the AZD1222 COVID-19 vaccine. The chain couples TRBV4-1 to TRBJ1-1; D perhaps matches TRBD1 (6 bases). In DNA, the CDR3 is TGCGCCAGCAGCCTCCCACTGGGGGGGCGCCGGACTGAAGCTTTCTTT. Translated: CASSLPLGGRRTEAFF.